This entry lists 11 T cell receptor beta chains sequenced from one sample in a study of T cell responses to AZD1222 COVID-19 vaccine (dated by TCRdb to the early 2020s). The time point tag for this specimen amounts to: baseline before first vaccination. To prepare the library, the immunoSEQ multiplex PCR assay was applied. This immuneACCESS table, as held by TCRdb, lists in-frame sequences with V and J called but not all clones. Of the missing ones, under half trace to an unresolved V gene in checked studies; the others have no known cause. The table for this sample lists roughly 150,000 clones; around 92% of them were counted only once. The biggest ten clones account for around 2.5% of the sample. Sample: peripheral blood, taken on day 0 of AZD1222 vaccination. The receptor set was obtained from an adult in good health.

In its sample, this clone was seen once. The V and J genes are TRBV29-1 and TRBJ2-5; TRBD2 aligns across 14 bases. The J segment lost 5 bases and the V segment lost 6 bases, leaving 5 bases of the junction unmatched. The germline CDR1 and CDR2 sequences are SQVTM and ANQGSEA. The CDR3 sequence is 14 residues long. As DNA, the CDR3 is TGCAGCGTGGGGACTAGCGGGGGCTGGGAGACCCAGTACTTC. Its protein product is CSVGTSGGWETQYF. The entire variable domain, with the rest obtained from reference TRBV29-1 and TRBJ2-5, is as follows: SAVISQKPSRDICQRGTSLTIQCQVDSQVTMMFWYRQQPGQSLTLIATANQGSEATYESGFVIDKFPISRPNLTFSTLTVSNMSPEDSSIYLCSVGTSGGWETQYFGPGTRLLVL.

The CDR3 sequence: CATSDFNEQFF. The CDR3 nucleotides are TGTGCCACCAGTGATTTCAATGAGCAGTTCTTC. This chain links TRBV24-1 with TRBJ2-1; unclear D gene. Per germline, CDR1 KGHDR and CDR2 SFDVKD. Trimming cost V 1 base and J 6 bases, with 0 bases left between them. The CDR3 is 11 amino acids.

This clone was seen a single time. The genes are TRBV5-1 and TRBJ2-1; TRBD2 matches 7 bases. Germline-derived CDR1 and CDR2 are SGHRS and YFSETQ. The CDR3 is 15 amino acids. V lost 1 base, J lost 7 bases, and 8 bases stayed unmatched. The CDR3 region has the DNA TGCGCCAGCAGCTTGTTTCGGGGGGAGCAGAATGAGCAGTTCTTC. Translated, it gives CASSLFRGEQNEQFF.

The chain carries TRBV25-1 and TRBJ2-3, with TRBD2 matching 9 bases. Germline-derived CDR1 and CDR2 are MGHDK and SYGVNS. Trimming took 6 bases from V and 3 from J; bases not matched to a gene: 10. CDR3 length: 16 residues. CDR3 protein: CASRTSGGKGTDTQYF. Written as DNA, the CDR3 is TGTGCCAGCAGAACCAGCGGGGGGAAAGGGACAGATACGCAGTATTTT.

V gene TRBV10-2 combines with J gene TRBJ2-7; D is uncertain. The germline V gene has CDR1 WSHSY and CDR2 SAAADI. V shed 8 bases and J shed 3 bases, with 14 bases lying between them. The CDR3 sequence is 13 residues long. The CDR3 loop reads CASPVSSDYEQYF. The CDR3 region has the DNA TGCGCCAGCCCCGTTTCCAGCGACTACGAGCAGTACTTC.

This sequence joins TRBV5-1 and TRBJ2-4, with 16 bases lining up with TRBD2. This CDR3 is 17 amino acids long. Germline CDR1 SGHRS, CDR2 YFSETQ. The J segment lost 7 bases and the V segment lost 2 bases, leaving 6 bases of the junction unmatched. CDR3 region: CASSFSGTSGRGNIQYF. For the CDR3, the DNA is TGCGCCAGCAGCTTCTCCGGGACTAGCGGGAGGGGTAACATTCAGTACTTC. The full variable domain, its missing parts supplied by reference TRBV5-1 and TRBJ2-4, is KAGVTQTPRYLIKTRGQQVTLSCSPISGHRSVSWYQQTPGQGLQFLFEYFSETQRNKGNFPGRFSGRQFSNSRSEMNVSTLELGDSALYLCASSFSGTSGRGNIQYFGAGTRLSVL.

The chain carries TRBV28 and TRBJ2-2; 8 nucleotides line up with TRBD2. Trimming cost V 3 bases and J 5 bases; bases outside gene matches: 5. CDR3 length: 15 amino acids. CDR1 is MDHEN, CDR2 SYDVKM, per germline. The DNA of the CDR3 is TGTGCCAGCAGTTTCGGACTAGCCCTGACCGGGGAGCTGTTTTTT. It encodes CASSFGLALTGELFF.

This sequence joins TRBV3-1 (or the pseudogene TRBV3-2) and TRBJ2-3; TRBD2 might be the D (6 bases). Trimming pared 1 base from V and 3 bases from J, leaving 11 bases between. CDR3 length: 15 residues. Germline CDR1 reads LGHDT; CDR2 reads YNNKEL (reference sequence). CDR3 DNA sequence: TGTGCCAGCAGCCAAGGACTAGGAGGGACAGATACGCAGTATTTT. As protein: CASSQGLGGTDTQYF.

This chain links TRBV7-2 with TRBJ2-7, with D maybe TRBD1 (6 bases). The CDR3 loop spans 15 amino acids. CDR1 and CDR2 (germline): SGHTA, FQGNSA. The ends were cut back, 4 bases at V and 0 bases at J, with 13 bases in the middle. The CDR3 sequence: CASSSGGLSSYEQYF. The CDR3 coding sequence is TGTGCCAGCAGCTCTGGGGGCCTAAGCTCCTACGAGCAGTACTTC.

This sequence joins TRBV10-3 and TRBJ1-4; 7 positions match TRBD1. The CDR3 length is 15 residues. Germline-derived CDR1 and CDR2 are ENHRY and SYGVKD. V dropped 4 bases and J dropped 8; count of bases not matched to a gene: 10. The CDR3 region is CAISGSEQGGEKLFF. CDR3 nucleotides: TGTGCCATCAGTGGAAGCGAGCAGGGGGGAGAAAAACTGTTTTTT.

This clone turned up a few times. This sequence joins TRBV3-1 (or the pseudogene TRBV3-2) and TRBJ1-1, with D perhaps TRBD1 (5 bases). V was pared by 2 bases and J by 6 bases, with 10 bases between. CDR3 length: 13 amino acids. The V gene's germline CDR1 is LGHDT and CDR2 YNNKEL (reference sequence). In DNA form, the CDR3 reads TGTGCCAGCAGCCAACGGGGGTCCGCTGAAGCTTTCTTT. Translated, it gives CASSQRGSAEAFF.